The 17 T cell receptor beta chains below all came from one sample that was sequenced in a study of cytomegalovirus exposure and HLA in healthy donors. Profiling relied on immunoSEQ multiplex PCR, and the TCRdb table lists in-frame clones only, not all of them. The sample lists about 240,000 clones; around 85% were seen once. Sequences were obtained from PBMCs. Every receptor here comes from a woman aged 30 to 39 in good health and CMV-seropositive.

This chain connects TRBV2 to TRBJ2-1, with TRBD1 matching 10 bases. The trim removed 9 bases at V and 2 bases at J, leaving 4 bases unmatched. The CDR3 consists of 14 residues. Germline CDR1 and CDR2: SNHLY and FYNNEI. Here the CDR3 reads CARTGTGAYNEQFF. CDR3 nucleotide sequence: TGTGCCAGAACCGGGACAGGGGCCTACAATGAGCAGTTCTTC.

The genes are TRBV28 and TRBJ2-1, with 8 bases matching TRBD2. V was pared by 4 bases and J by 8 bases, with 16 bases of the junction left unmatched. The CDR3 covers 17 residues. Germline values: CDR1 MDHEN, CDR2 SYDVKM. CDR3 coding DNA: TGTGCCAGCAGTTCGGGGGTAGCGGGACTCCTAGGGGATGAGCAGTTCTTC. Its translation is CASSSGVAGLLGDEQFF.

The DNA for the CDR3 is TGTGCCAGCAGCTTCGGGGGGGAAGCTTTTGGAGCTTTCTTT. Its translation is CASSFGGEAFGAFF. The V call is TRBV5-6, the J call TRBJ1-1, with D tentatively TRBD1 (5 bases). The CDR3 has 14 amino acids. Per germline, CDR1 SGHDT and CDR2 YYEEEE. V lost 2 bases to trimming and J lost 10 bases, with 18 bases between them.

CDR3 coding DNA: TGTGCCAGCAGCTTGGCCTTGGGACAGGGGAACACTGAAGCTTTCTTT. Protein product: CASSLALGQGNTEAFF. The J gene is TRBJ1-1, the V gene TRBV5-8, with 9 bases matching TRBD1. The CDR3 spans 16 residues. In germline, CDR1 is SGHTS, CDR2 YDEGEE. J lost 1 base, V lost 0 bases, and 4 bases had no gene match. Full variable domain (missing parts from reference TRBV5-8 and TRBJ1-1): EAGVTQSPTHLIKTRGQQATLRCSPISGHTSVYWYQQALGLGLQFLLWYDEGEERNRGNFPPRFSGRQFPNYSSELNVNALELEDSALYLCASSLALGQGNTEAFFGQGTRLTVV.

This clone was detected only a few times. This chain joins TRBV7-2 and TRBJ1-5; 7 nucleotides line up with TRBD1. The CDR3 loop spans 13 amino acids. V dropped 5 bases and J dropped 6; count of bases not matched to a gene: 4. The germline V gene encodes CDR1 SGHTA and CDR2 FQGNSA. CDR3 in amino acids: CASSGRQGQPQHF. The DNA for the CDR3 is TGTGCCAGCAGCGGACGACAGGGTCAGCCCCAGCATTTT. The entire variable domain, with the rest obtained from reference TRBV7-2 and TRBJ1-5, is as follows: GAGVSQSPSNKVTEKGKDVELRCDPISGHTALYWYRQSLGQGLEFLIYFQGNSAPDKSGLPSDRFSAERTGGSVSTLTIQRTQQEDSAVYLCASSGRQGQPQHFGDGTRLSIL.

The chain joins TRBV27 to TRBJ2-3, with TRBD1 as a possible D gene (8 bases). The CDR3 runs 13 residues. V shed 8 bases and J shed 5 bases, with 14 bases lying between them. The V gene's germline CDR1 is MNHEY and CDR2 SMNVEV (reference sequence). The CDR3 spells CASRTGRGDTQYF. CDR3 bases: TGTGCCAGCCGGACAGGGAGGGGAGATACGCAGTATTTT.

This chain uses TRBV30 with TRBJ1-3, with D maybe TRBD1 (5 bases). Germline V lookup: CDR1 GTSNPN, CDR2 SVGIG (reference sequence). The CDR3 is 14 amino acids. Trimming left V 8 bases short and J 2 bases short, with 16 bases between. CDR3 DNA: TGTGCCGCGAACGAAGGGGTAGCTGGAAACACCATATATTTT. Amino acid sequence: CAANEGVAGNTIYF.

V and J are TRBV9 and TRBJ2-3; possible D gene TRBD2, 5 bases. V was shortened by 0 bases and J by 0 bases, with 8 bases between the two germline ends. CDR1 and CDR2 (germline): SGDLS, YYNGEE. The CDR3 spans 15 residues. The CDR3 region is CASSVVSGSTDTQYF. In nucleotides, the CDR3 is TGTGCCAGCAGCGTAGTCTCGGGGAGCACAGATACGCAGTATTTT.

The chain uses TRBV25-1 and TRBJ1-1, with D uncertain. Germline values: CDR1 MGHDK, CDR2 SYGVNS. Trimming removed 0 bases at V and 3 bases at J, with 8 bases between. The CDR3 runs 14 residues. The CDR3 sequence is CASSEYFQDTEAFF. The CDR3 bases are TGTGCCAGCAGTGAATATTTTCAGGACACTGAAGCTTTCTTT.

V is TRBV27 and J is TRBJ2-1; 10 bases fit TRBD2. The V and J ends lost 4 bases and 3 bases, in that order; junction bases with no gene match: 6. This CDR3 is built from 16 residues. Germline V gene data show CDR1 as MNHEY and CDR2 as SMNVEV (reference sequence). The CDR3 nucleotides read TGTGCCAGCAGTTCATCCGGGACTAGCGACTACAATGAGCAGTTCTTC. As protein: CASSSSGTSDYNEQFF.

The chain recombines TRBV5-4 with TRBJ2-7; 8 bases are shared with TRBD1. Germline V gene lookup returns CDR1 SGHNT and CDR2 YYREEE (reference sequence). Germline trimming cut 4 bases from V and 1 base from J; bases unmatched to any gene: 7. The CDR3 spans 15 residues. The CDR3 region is CASSVDRAKSYEQYF. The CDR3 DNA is TGTGCCAGCAGCGTGGACAGGGCGAAATCCTACGAGCAGTACTTC.

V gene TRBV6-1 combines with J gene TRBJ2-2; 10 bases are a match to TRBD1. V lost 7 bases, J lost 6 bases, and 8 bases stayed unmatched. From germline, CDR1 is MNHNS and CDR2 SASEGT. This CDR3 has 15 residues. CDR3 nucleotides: TGTGCCAGCACTCCGGGACAGGGGTCTGCCGGGGAGCTGTTTTTT. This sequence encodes CASTPGQGSAGELFF.

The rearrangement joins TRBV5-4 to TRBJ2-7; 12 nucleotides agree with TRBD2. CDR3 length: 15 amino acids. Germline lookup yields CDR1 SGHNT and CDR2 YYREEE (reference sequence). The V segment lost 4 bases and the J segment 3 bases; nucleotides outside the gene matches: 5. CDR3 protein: CASSARTSGDYEQYF. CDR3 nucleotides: TGTGCCAGCAGCGCCCGGACTAGCGGGGACTACGAGCAGTACTTC.

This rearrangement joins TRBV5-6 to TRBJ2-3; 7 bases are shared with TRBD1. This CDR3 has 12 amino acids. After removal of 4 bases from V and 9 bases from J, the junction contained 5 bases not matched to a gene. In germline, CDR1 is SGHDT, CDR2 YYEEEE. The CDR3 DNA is TGTGCCAGCAGCGATACAGGGGAGACGCAGTATTTT. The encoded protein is CASSDTGETQYF. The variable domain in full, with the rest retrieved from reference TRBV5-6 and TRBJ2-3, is DAGVTQSPTHLIKTRGQQVTLRCSPKSGHDTVSWYQQALGQGPQFIFQYYEEEERQRGNFPDRFSGHQFPNYSSELNVNALLLGDSALYLCASSDTGETQYFGPGTRLTVL.

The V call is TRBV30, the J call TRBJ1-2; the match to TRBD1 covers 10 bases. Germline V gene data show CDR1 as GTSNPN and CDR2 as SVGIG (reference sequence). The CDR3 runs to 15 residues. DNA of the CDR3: TGTGCAAGAAACCCTGGGGACAGGGGAGGCTATGGCTACACCTTC. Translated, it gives CARNPGDRGGYGYTF.

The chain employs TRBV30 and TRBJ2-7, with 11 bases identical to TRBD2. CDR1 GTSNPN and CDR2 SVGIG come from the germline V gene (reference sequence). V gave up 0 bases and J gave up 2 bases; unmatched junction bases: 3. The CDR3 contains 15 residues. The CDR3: CAWSVVSGGAYEQYF. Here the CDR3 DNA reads TGTGCCTGGAGTGTTGTTAGCGGGGGGGCCTACGAGCAGTACTTC.

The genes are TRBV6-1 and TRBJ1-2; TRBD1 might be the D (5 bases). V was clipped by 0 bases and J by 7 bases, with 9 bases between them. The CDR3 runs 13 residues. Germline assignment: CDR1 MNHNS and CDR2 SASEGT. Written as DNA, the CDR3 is TGTGCCAGCAGTGAAGCGCGGCAGGGTGGCTACACCTTC. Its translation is CASSEARQGGYTF.